This is a list of T cell receptor beta chains from one sample in a study of PD-1 blockade in classical Hodgkin lymphoma. The assay was immunoSEQ multiplex PCR, and TCRdb's table has in-frame clones only and misses some. This table has 14,000 to 15,000 clones, roughly two thirds appearing once. The input for sequencing was peripheral blood mononuclear cells (PBMCs), taken at baseline. The source of these receptors is a human donor with classical Hodgkin lymphoma. The CDR3 runs from the conserved cysteine through the conserved F or W. For some rows the clone size is stated as once, few or many, or as a class when expanded; others skip it.

v_call clone_size cdr3_aa
TRBV5-1 NA CASSQLQGMNTEAFF
TRBV18 NA CASSPRTVYSTSTDTQYF
TRBV5-6 NA CASSLEPATNEKLFF
TRBV6-1 NA CASSGREYYNEQFF
TRBV7-6 NA CASSLEGDGYEQYF
TRBV30 few CAWTRVETQYF
TRBV28 few CASSSGQGPRNEQFF
TRBV7-8 NA CASSLGGLARALYNEQFF
TRBV7-6 NA CASSFETSGRHLYYEQYF
TRBV6-1 NA CASSEVFSFFGYTF
TRBV5-1 NA CASSLGVGGLYEQYF
TRBV29-1 NA CSAQDSDSYEQYF
TRBV5-1 NA CASSLGGGTEAFF
TRBV28 NA CASSSAGTGGETQYF
TRBV2 NA CASRRGSGNTGELFF
TRBV5-6 NA CASSLGGYLYEQYF
TRBV5-1 NA CASGIDRGETQYF
TRBV7-8 once CASYAGTTSYEQYF
TRBV19 NA CARRRGHNQPQHF
TRBV4-1 NA CASSHTSGVNTGELFF
TRBV10-3 NA CAISGTGTTEAFF
TRBV5-6 NA CASRRERDTGELFF
TRBV28 NA CASSSTEIHTGELFF
TRBV4-1 NA CASSQPGLARRDNEQFF
TRBV2 once CASSEDGGLTEAFF
TRBV5-6 once CASSRARAYEQYF
TRBV27 NA CASSLSGVQPQHF
TRBV6-6 NA CASSRDTRNTEAFF
TRBV6-1 NA CASSVYRDGYTF